The 25 T cell receptor beta chains in this list originate from one sample, sequenced in a study of shared clonotypes between healthy human individuals. Profiling relied on immunoSEQ multiplex PCR, and the TCRdb table lists in-frame clones only, not all of them. The sample holds about 360,000 clones, around four fifths seen once. What was sequenced was memory CD4+ T cells sorted from blood. The subset denotes: CD45RA-negative fraction. The receptors here all came from a man aged 25-45 years in good health.

The chain carries TRBV10-3 and TRBJ1-5; tentative D call: TRBD1 (6 bases). The CDR3 length is 15 residues. The V and J ends lost 6 bases and 3 bases respectively, with 15 bases between them. Germline V gene sequence: CDR1 ENHRY, CDR2 SYGVKD. The CDR3 DNA sequence: TGTGCCATCAGAGAAGGCCAGGGGAACAATCAGCCCCAGCATTTT. Translation: CAIREGQGNNQPQHF.

CDR3 protein: CSAARLAENEQFF. The CDR3 coding sequence is TGCAGCGCCGCGAGACTAGCGGAAAATGAGCAGTTCTTC. The chain recombines TRBV29-1 with TRBJ2-1; 9 bases fit TRBD2. This CDR3 comprises 13 residues. Trimming removed 7 bases from V and 7 bases from J; junction bases left unmatched: 8. CDR1 is SQVTM and CDR2 is ANQGSEA in the germline V gene.

This clone was detected a few times. This chain connects TRBV27 to TRBJ2-1; D gene ambiguous. The CDR3 has 16 residues. Trimming removed 7 bases from V and 0 bases from J, with 16 bases in between. The V gene's germline CDR1 is MNHEY and CDR2 SMNVEV (reference sequence). The CDR3 region has the DNA TGTGCCAGCATGGTTCGGGCGGCTAGCTCCTACAATGAGCAGTTCTTC. Translation gives CASMVRAASSYNEQFF.

The chain links TRBV30 to TRBJ2-1; 9 nucleotides match TRBD1. J lost 2 bases, V lost 4 bases, and 6 bases had no gene match. The germline CDR1 and CDR2 sequences are GTSNPN and SVGIG (reference sequence). CDR3 length: 15 residues. In DNA, the CDR3 is TGTGCCTGGATCCCACAGGGGGCGACCTACAATGAGCAGTTCTTC. Protein product: CAWIPQGATYNEQFF.

This chain links TRBV4-2 with TRBJ2-1, with TRBD2 matching over 12 bases. This CDR3 is 17 amino acids long. Germline V gives CDR1 LGHNA, CDR2 YNFKEQ. V was clipped by 1 base and J by 6 bases; unmatched bases: 7. The CDR3: CASSQVSLAGGGNEQFF. For the CDR3, the DNA is TGTGCCAGCAGCCAAGTGTCCCTAGCGGGAGGGGGCAATGAGCAGTTCTTC.

This clone came up once. This chain joins TRBV25-1 and TRBJ1-1; 9 nucleotides align to TRBD1. Trimming removed 4 bases from V and 4 bases from J; junction bases left unmatched: 7. CDR1 and CDR2 (germline): MGHDK, SYGVNS. CDR3 length equals 15 residues. The CDR3 nucleotides are TGTGCCAGCAGTGCCGCGGGACAGGGAGGCACTGAAGCTTTCTTT. It translates to CASSAAGQGGTEAFF. The entire variable domain, with the rest obtained from reference TRBV25-1 and TRBJ1-1, is as follows: EADIYQTPRYLVIGTGKKITLECSQTMGHDKMYWYQQDPGMELHLIHYSYGVNSTEKGDLSSESTVSRIRTEHFPLTLESARPSHTSQYLCASSAAGQGGTEAFFGQGTRLTVV.

This clone turned up a few times. The V gene is TRBV6-1, the J gene TRBJ1-1; D is undetermined. Germline V gene lookup returns CDR1 MNHNS and CDR2 SASEGT. This CDR3 has 15 amino acids. Trimming shortened V by 5 bases and J by 0 bases, and 13 bases separated the two germline ends. CDR3 sequence reads: CASSSNQRMNTEAFF. For the CDR3, the DNA is TGTGCCAGCAGTTCTAACCAGCGCATGAACACTGAAGCTTTCTTT.

The genes are TRBV6-1 and TRBJ2-7; TRBD2 aligns across 7 bases. The CDR3 extends over 14 amino acids. V shed 4 bases, J shed 3 bases, and the junction held 6 bases outside the gene matches. CDR1 MNHNS and CDR2 SASEGT come from the germline V gene. The CDR3 region is CASSASSGGYEQYF. The CDR3 bases are TGTGCCAGCAGTGCCTCTAGCGGAGGCTACGAGCAGTACTTC.

This clone was counted once. The gene calls are TRBV18 and TRBJ1-1; unclear D gene. V was pared by 6 bases and J by 1 base, with 12 bases between. Germline CDR1 reads KGHSH; CDR2 reads LQKENI. CDR3 length equals 14 residues. The CDR3 nucleotides are TGTGCCAGCTCCCCTGTCTCGACGAACACTGAAGCTTTCTTT. The encoded protein is CASSPVSTNTEAFF.

The rearrangement joins TRBV7-2 to TRBJ2-7, with 7 bases lining up with TRBD1. This CDR3 spans 12 amino acids. In germline, CDR1 is SGHTA, CDR2 FQGNSA. V trimming: 5 bases; J trimming: 6 bases; junction bases outside the gene matches: 4. The DNA of the CDR3 is TGTGCCAGCAGCCAAGGGGGCTTCGAGCAGTACTTC. This sequence encodes CASSQGGFEQYF.

This clone came up a few times. Other DNA sequences in the sample encode the same CDR3. The chain employs TRBV28 and TRBJ1-2; D gene uncertain. Germline V gives CDR1 MDHEN, CDR2 SYDVKM. The CDR3 is 11 amino acids. Trimming took 5 bases from V and 4 from J, leaving 5 bases between them. This CDR3 reads CASSRSYGYTF. DNA of the CDR3: TGTGCCAGCAGTCGGAGCTATGGCTACACCTTC.

Regarding this clone: This sequence is one base from a far larger clone and is likely a read error. Here the CDR3 reads CASSYRNEQFF. The CDR3 DNA sequence: TGTGCCAGCAGTTACCGGAATGAGCAGTTCTTC. The rearrangement links TRBV6-6 to TRBJ2-1; no reliable D call. Germline lookup yields CDR1 MNHNY and CDR2 SVGAGI (reference sequence). The CDR3 is made up of 11 amino acids. Trimming left V 2 bases short and J 7 bases short, with 3 bases between.

In its sample, this clone was seen once. The chain carries TRBV5-1 and TRBJ2-2, with 8 bases that match TRBD2. V lost 6 bases to trimming and J lost 5 bases; unmatched junction nucleotides: 9. This CDR3 contains 15 residues. The germline CDR1 and CDR2 sequences are SGHRS and YFSETQ. The CDR3: CASNGLAGETGELFF. In DNA, the CDR3 is TGCGCCAGCAACGGCCTAGCGGGCGAGACCGGGGAGCTGTTTTTT.

The chain couples TRBV6-4 to TRBJ2-2; TRBD2 matches at 13 bases. The CDR3 sequence is 17 residues long. With V trimmed by 5 bases and J by 4 bases, 7 bases remained unmatched. Germline CDR1 reads MRHNA; CDR2 reads SNTAGT. The CDR3 nucleotides read TGTGCCAGCAGTAAACTAGCGGGAGGGCGCGGCACCGGGGAGCTGTTTTTT. As protein: CASSKLAGGRGTGELFF.

The chain uses TRBV5-1 and TRBJ2-3, with D maybe TRBD2 (6 bases). Trimming left V 2 bases short and J 0 bases short, with 10 bases between. Germline values: CDR1 SGHRS, CDR2 YFSETQ. The CDR3 has 15 amino acids. For the CDR3, the DNA is TGCGCCAGCAGCTTTAGCGGTACTAGCACAGATACGCAGTATTTT. It specifies CASSFSGTSTDTQYF.

This clone is a singleton in its sample. The rearrangement joins TRBV5-1 to TRBJ2-3, with 9 nucleotides matching TRBD2. This CDR3 comprises 16 residues. Germline trimming cut 4 bases from V and 0 bases from J; bases unmatched to any gene: 6. Germline CDR1 is SGHRS and CDR2 is YFSETQ. The CDR3: CASSLTSGSSTDTQYF. CDR3 nucleotides: TGCGCCAGCAGCCTAACTAGCGGGTCTAGCACAGATACGCAGTATTTT.

The V gene is TRBV2, the J gene TRBJ2-1, with TRBD1 matching 11 bases. The CDR3 sequence is 15 residues long. The junction had 3 bases not matched to a gene; V was cut back by 6 bases and J by 2 bases. Per the germline V gene, CDR1 is SNHLY and CDR2 is FYNNEI. The CDR3 DNA is TGTGCCAGCAGGAGGACAGGGGGCGCCTACAATGAGCAGTTCTTC. As protein: CASRRTGGAYNEQFF.

The chain links TRBV27 to TRBJ2-1, with 9 bases matching TRBD1. From germline, CDR1 is MNHEY and CDR2 SMNVEV (reference sequence). The CDR3 consists of 15 residues. The V gene end was trimmed by 10 bases and the J gene end by 7 bases; junction bases not matched to a gene: 14. CDR3 sequence: CATPARDRVRNEQFF. The CDR3 DNA is TGTGCCACTCCTGCCCGGGACAGGGTCCGAAATGAGCAGTTCTTC.

CDR3 region: CASSLEGVAVPKSNTQYF. The CDR3 DNA sequence: TGTGCCAGCAGCTTGGAGGGAGTAGCCGTCCCAAAATCAAATACGCAGTATTTT. The rearrangement joins TRBV5-4 to TRBJ2-3; possible D gene TRBD2, 5 bases. The CDR3 has 18 amino acids. V lost 0 bases and J lost 7, with 24 bases in between. Germline V gene data show CDR1 as SGHNT and CDR2 as YYREEE (reference sequence). Full variable domain (outside the CDR3, taken from reference TRBV5-4 and TRBJ2-3): ETGVTQSPTHLIKTRGQQVTLRCSSQSGHNTVSWYQQALGQGPQFIFQYYREEENGRGNFPPRFSGLQFPNYSSELNVNALELDDSALYLCASSLEGVAVPKSNTQYFGPGTRLTVL.

The rearrangement uses TRBV7-3 and TRBJ2-7; possibly TRBD2 for D (5 bases). The germline V gene has CDR1 SGHTA and CDR2 FQGTGA. V lost 6 bases to trimming and J lost 3 bases, with 12 bases between them. The CDR3 length is 13 residues. As DNA, the CDR3 is TGTGCCAGCAGTTACCGTGGAGGCTACGAGCAGTACTTC. Its translation: CASSYRGGYEQYF.

V gene TRBV4-1 combines with J gene TRBJ2-1; no clear D gene. The CDR3 length is 14 residues. Per the germline V gene, CDR1 is MGHRA and CDR2 is YSYEKL. V shed 0 bases and J shed 5 bases, with 8 bases lying between them. The CDR3 DNA is TGCGCCAGCAGCCAAGAACCGCATAACAATGAGCAGTTCTTC. It specifies CASSQEPHNNEQFF.

This chain links TRBV9 with TRBJ2-3; weak D call: TRBD1 (8 bases). In germline, CDR1 is SGDLS, CDR2 YYNGEE. The CDR3 totals 13 residues. Trimming took 2 bases from V and 10 from J, leaving 14 bases between them. The CDR3 sequence: CASSVETGGAQYF. CDR3 in DNA: TGTGCCAGCAGCGTTGAAACAGGGGGGGCGCAGTATTTT.

The chain is built from TRBV5-4 and TRBJ2-5, with D unresolved. This CDR3 is built from 13 residues. Germline CDR1 is SGHNT and CDR2 is YYREEE (reference sequence). The germline V and J ends were trimmed by 4 bases and 4 bases, with 11 bases remaining between them. CDR3: CASSHQAGETQYF. The DNA for the CDR3 is TGTGCCAGCAGCCATCAAGCCGGAGAGACCCAGTACTTC.

This rearrangement joins TRBV5-4 to TRBJ2-1; D gene uncertain. The ends were cut back, 4 bases at V and 0 bases at J, with 11 bases in the middle. Germline CDR1 SGHNT, CDR2 YYREEE (reference sequence). The CDR3 sequence is 15 residues long. The CDR3 DNA reads as TGTGCCAGCAGCGCACCCACCAACTCCTACAATGAGCAGTTCTTC. Translation: CASSAPTNSYNEQFF.

This sequence joins TRBV6-6 and TRBJ2-2; D unresolved. Germline values: CDR1 MNHNY, CDR2 SVGAGI (reference sequence). The CDR3 length is 15 residues. Trimming took off 6 bases at V and 6 bases at J, with 17 bases between the two ends. CDR3 in DNA: TGTGCCAGCAGCCCAGTTTTTGAGGCGGCCGGGGAGCTGTTTTTT. Its translation is CASSPVFEAAGELFF.